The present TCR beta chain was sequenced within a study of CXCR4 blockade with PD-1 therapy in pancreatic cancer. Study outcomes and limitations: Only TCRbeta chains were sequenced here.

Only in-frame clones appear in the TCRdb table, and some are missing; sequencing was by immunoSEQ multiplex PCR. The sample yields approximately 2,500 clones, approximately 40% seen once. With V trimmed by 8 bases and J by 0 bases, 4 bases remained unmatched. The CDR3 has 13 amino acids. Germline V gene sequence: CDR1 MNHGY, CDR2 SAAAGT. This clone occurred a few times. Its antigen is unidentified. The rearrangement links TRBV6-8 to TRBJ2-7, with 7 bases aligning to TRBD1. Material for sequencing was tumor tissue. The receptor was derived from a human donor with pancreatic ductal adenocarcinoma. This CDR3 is CASQQGTSYEQYF. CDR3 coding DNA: TGTGCCAGCCAACAGGGGACCTCCTACGAGCAGTACTTC.